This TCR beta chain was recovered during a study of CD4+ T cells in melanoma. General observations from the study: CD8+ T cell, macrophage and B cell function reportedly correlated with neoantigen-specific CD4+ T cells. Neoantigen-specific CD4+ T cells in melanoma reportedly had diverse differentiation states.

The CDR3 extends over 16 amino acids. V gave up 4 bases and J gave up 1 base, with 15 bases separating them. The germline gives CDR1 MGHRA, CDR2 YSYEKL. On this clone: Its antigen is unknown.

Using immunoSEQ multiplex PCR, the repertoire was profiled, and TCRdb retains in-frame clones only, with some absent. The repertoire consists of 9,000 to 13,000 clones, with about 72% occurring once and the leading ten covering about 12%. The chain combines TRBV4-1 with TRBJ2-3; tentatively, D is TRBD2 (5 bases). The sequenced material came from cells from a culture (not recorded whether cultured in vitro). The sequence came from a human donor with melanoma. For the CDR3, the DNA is TGCGCCAGCAGCCCTTCAAAAGGGCGGGGCACAGATACGCAGTATTTT. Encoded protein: CASSPSKGRGTDTQYF.